These T cell receptor beta chains were read from a single sample in a study of a mutant IDH1 vaccine in newly diagnosed glioma. No antigens are known for them. Sequenced by immunoSEQ multiplex PCR; TCRdb stores in-frame clones only, minus some. The table records about 94,000 clones, roughly 86% of them present only once. The material sequenced was PBMCs, taken from a glioma patient whose treatment included an IDH1 peptide vaccine. These receptors were collected from a woman in her fifties or sixties with glioma. Both conserved end residues are part of each CDR3. D genes are given only for firm matches. Only part of the rows carry a size: once, few, many, or a class if the clone is expanded.

.,once,TRBJ2-7,TRBV28,12,TGTGCCAGCAGTTTAAGGGCCTACGAGCAGTACTTC,CASSLRAYEQYF
.,.,TRBJ1-1,TRBV5-4,15,TGTGCCAGCAGCTTGGCTCGGACGGGATACACTGAAGCTTTCTTT,CASSLARTGYTEAFF
TRBD2,.,TRBJ2-1,TRBV5-6,14,TGTGCCAGCAGCACGGGACTAGCGGTCAATGAGCAGTTCTTC,CASSTGLAVNEQFF
.,.,TRBJ2-5,TRBV30,13,TGTGCCTGGAGTGTAACTCCGCCCGAGACCCAGTACTTC,CAWSVTPPETQYF
.,once,TRBJ1-5,TRBV28,14,TGTGCCAGCAGTTTAAGGTATAGCAATCAGCCCCAGCATTTT,CASSLRYSNQPQHF
.,.,TRBJ1-1,TRBV28,13,TGTGCCAGCAGTTTAATAATGAACACTGAAGCTTTCTTT,CASSLIMNTEAFF
.,.,TRBJ2-7,TRBV6-6,13,TGTGCCAGCAGTTACCAACAGTCCTACGAGCAGTACTTC,CASSYQQSYEQYF
.,.,TRBJ1-6,TRBV6-6,15,TGTGCCAGCGCGAGGGACACGAGCCATAATTCACCCCTCCACTTT,CASARDTSHNSPLHF
.,once,TRBJ1-3,TRBV11-2,16,TGTGCCAGCAGCTTAGATCGGAGCGGATCTGGAAACACCATATATTTT,CASSLDRSGSGNTIYF
.,few,TRBJ2-3,TRBV9,12,TGTGCCAGCAGCGTAACTGGGGATACGCAGTATTTT,CASSVTGDTQYF
.,.,TRBJ2-4,TRBV28,15,TGTGCCAGCAGTTTATGGGGAGGGGGCAAAAACATTCAGTACTTC,CASSLWGGGKNIQYF